The rows below give T cell receptor beta chains drawn from one sample of a study of blood T cells in healthy people across ages. TCRdb passed the 5' RACE reads through MiXCR, listing each CDR3 protein once. The sample includes 920,000 or so distinct CDR3 sequences, over 35% seen only once; the top ten take over 15%. The sequencing sample was made of blood. The receptor source for this set is a woman in her sixties in good health. CDR3s include the opening cysteine and the closing phenylalanine or tryptophan. A D gene is named only where the DNA matches it firmly. Clone size is stated in some rows and not others, as once, few, many or a class when expanded.

TRBV20-1	TRBJ2-3	-	few	TGCAGTGCCCCCCGACTGAGCGGGAGCACAGATACGCAGTATTTT	CSAPRLSGSTDTQYF
TRBV12-3/TRBV12-4	TRBJ2-7	TRBD1	many	TGTGCCAGCAGCCGGGACAGCTTCGAGCAGTACTTC	CASSRDSFEQYF
TRBV6-5	TRBJ1-1	-	once	TGTGCCAGCAGTTACCAAGGGCAGAACACTGAAGCTTTCTTT	CASSYQGQNTEAFF
TRBV28	TRBJ2-1	TRBD1	-	TGTGCCAGCAGTGGGAACCGGGACAGGGGTCAGAATGAGCAGTTCTTC	CASSGNRDRGQNEQFF
TRBV6-6	TRBJ2-5	-	few	TGTGCCAGCAGTAAACTATCACCCCAAGAGACCCAGTACTTC	CASSKLSPQETQYF
TRBV7-9	TRBJ2-3	-	-	TGTGCCAGCAGTTCTTGGGTTTCCGATACGCAGTATTTT	CASSSWVSDTQYF
TRBV29-1	TRBJ2-1	-	-	TGCAGCGTTGTAAGTGGCGCGGGCCTATCCTACAATGAGCAGTTCTTC	CSVVSGAGLSYNEQFF
TRBV28	TRBJ1-2	-	-	TGTGCCAGCAGTCGATCGGGAGTTTATGGCTACACCTTC	CASSRSGVYGYTF
TRBV30	TRBJ1-1	-	-	TGTGCCTGGAACGACAGGAACACTGAAGCTTTCTTT	CAWNDRNTEAFF
TRBV7-9	TRBJ1-2	TRBD1	-	TGTGCCAGCATACCGGGACAGGGTGCCTATGGCTACACCTTC	CASIPGQGAYGYTF
TRBV9	TRBJ2-3	TRBD2	few	TGTGCCAGCAGCGGCCTGGCGGGAGAAACAGATACGCAGTATTTT	CASSGLAGETDTQYF
TRBV9	TRBJ1-6	-	-	TGTGCCAGCAGCCTTAAGATGACCGGAGGGTCACCCCTCCACTTT	CASSLKMTGGSPLHF
TRBV9	TRBJ1-1	-	-	TGTGCCAGCAGCACCCCCACGGGCCCGAACACTGAAGCTTTCTTT	CASSTPTGPNTEAFF
TRBV28	TRBJ2-4	-	few	TGTGCCAGCAGTCCCCAGTCCCAGGGGGCCAAAAACATTCAGTACTTC	CASSPQSQGAKNIQYF
TRBV7-3	TRBJ2-1	TRBD2	-	TGTGCCAGCAGCTTAATGCCCAGCGGGAGTTACAATGAGCAGTTCTTC	CASSLMPSGSYNEQFF
TRBV2	TRBJ1-4	-	-	TGTGCCAGCATCCAGGGAACTAATGAAAAACTGTTTTTT	CASIQGTNEKLFF
TRBV15	TRBJ1-4	-	once	TGTGCCACCAGCAGAGATGGGGGTAATGAAAAACTGTTTTTT	CATSRDGGNEKLFF
TRBV27	TRBJ1-2	-	-	TGTGCCAGCAGTTTCGGAGGGTCTGGCTATGGCTACACCTTC	CASSFGGSGYGYTF
TRBV6-5	TRBJ2-5	TRBD1	-	TGTGCCAGCAGATCACAGGGGTCTGGAGAGACCCAGTACTTC	CASRSQGSGETQYF
TRBV5-1	TRBJ2-1	TRBD2	-	TGCGCCAGCAGCTTGGGGTACGCGGGAGGGCTCTACAATGAGCAGTTCTTC	CASSLGYAGGLYNEQFF
TRBV29-1	TRBJ2-5	-	many	TGCAGCGTTGAAGATGACGGGGGAGAGACCCAGTACTTC	CSVEDDGGETQYF
TRBV18	TRBJ2-1	-	-	TGTGCCAGCTCACCACCGGCAGGGCTCGGCAATGAGCAGTTCTTC	CASSPPAGLGNEQFF
TRBV20-1	TRBJ1-4	TRBD1	once	TGCAGTGCTAGAGACGACAGGGGGCTTGGAAAACTGTTTTTT	CSARDDRGLGKLFF
TRBV6-5	TRBJ2-5	-	-	TGTGCCAGCAGTCCTTGGGCTAACCAAGAGACCCAGTACTTC	CASSPWANQETQYF
TRBV5-5	TRBJ2-3	-	-	TGTGCCAGCAGCTCCGACGCTAGCACAGATACGCAGTATTTT	CASSSDASTDTQYF
TRBV27	TRBJ1-4	-	few	TGTGCCAGCAGTTGGGGGGCCGGGGGGGAAAAACTGTTTTTT	CASSWGAGGEKLFF
TRBV9	TRBJ2-1	TRBD2	-	TGTGCCAGCAGCGTAGAAGCTAGCGGGGACAATGAGCAGTTCTTC	CASSVEASGDNEQFF
TRBV14	TRBJ2-5	TRBD2	few	TGTGCCAGCAGCCAAGGGAGGGGGATCGGCCCGGGACTAGTATCGGAGACCCAGTACTTC	CASSQGRGIGPGLVSETQYF
TRBV9	TRBJ2-7	-	-	TGTGCCAGTTCGGGACAAATCTCCTACGAGCAGTACTTC	CASSGQISYEQYF
TRBV15	TRBJ2-7	-	-	TGTGCCACCAGCAGGAGAGACTCCTCCTACGAGCAGTACTTC	CATSRRDSSYEQYF
TRBV25-1	TRBJ2-7	-	-	TGTGCCAGCAGCCGGACAGCCTCCTACGAGCAGTACTTC	CASSRTASYEQYF
TRBV27	TRBJ1-5	-	few	TGTGCCAGCACAACTCCCGGTCAGCCCCAGCATTTT	CASTTPGQPQHF
TRBV18	TRBJ2-7	-	many	TGTGCCAGCTCACCGGAATCGAGCTCCTACGAGCAGTACTTC	CASSPESSSYEQYF
TRBV12-3/TRBV12-4	TRBJ1-2	-	-	TGTGCCATCCGGACCATCTATGGCTACACCTTC	CAIRTIYGYTF
TRBV12-5	TRBJ2-1	-	few	TGTGCTAGTGGTCCTAGCGGGACAGGGAATGAGCAGTTCTTC	CASGPSGTGNEQFF
TRBV20-1	TRBJ2-7	TRBD1	few	TGCAGTGCTACGCGGCTCCGGGACAGGGGGGTAGACGAGCAGTACTTC	CSATRLRDRGVDEQYF
TRBV13	TRBJ2-7	-	-	TGTGCCAGCAGCTCTAGGGACCTATCGAGCTCCTACGAGCAGTACTTC	CASSSRDLSSSYEQYF
TRBV7-8	TRBJ2-3	-	few	TGTGCCAGCAGATCCCCGGGACCCCTTGATACGCAGTATTTT	CASRSPGPLDTQYF
TRBV10-3	TRBJ2-5	-	few	TGTGCCATCAGTGACGGCACAGGACTCCAAGAGACCCAGTACTTC	CAISDGTGLQETQYF
TRBV27	TRBJ2-7	-	-	TGTGCCAGCAGCGAAGCTTTATCCCCCTACGAGCAGTACTTC	CASSEALSPYEQYF
TRBV5-1	TRBJ2-7	-	-	TGCGCCAGCAGCCCCGGGACATCCCCCTACGAGCAGTACTTC	CASSPGTSPYEQYF
TRBV4-1	TRBJ2-3	TRBD2	few	TGCGCCAGCAGCCAAGACGCTAGCGGGAGCACAGATACGCAGTATTTT	CASSQDASGSTDTQYF
TRBV11-2	TRBJ2-5	TRBD1	few	TGTGCCAGCAGCTTAGGTAGCAGGGGGCTTGAAGAGACCCAGTACTTC	CASSLGSRGLEETQYF
TRBV5-1	TRBJ1-1	-	few	TGCGCCAGCAGCTTGGCTGGGGTAGGCACTGAAGCTTTCTTT	CASSLAGVGTEAFF
TRBV2	TRBJ1-2	-	-	TGTGCCAGCAGTCAGGGACCGGGCTATGGCTACACCTTC	CASSQGPGYGYTF
TRBV14	TRBJ2-4	-	-	TGTGCCAGCAGCCAATCAGGCCGAGTGGCCGGTGAGCAGTACTTC	CASSQSGRVAGEQYF
TRBV10-2	TRBJ2-1	-	-	TGCGCCAGCAGTGAGGGAGCGGGTGAGCAGTTCTTC	CASSEGAGEQFF
TRBV20-1	TRBJ2-3	TRBD2	-	TGCAGTGCAACTACTAGCGGTAGCACAGATACGCAGTATTTT	CSATTSGSTDTQYF
TRBV7-2	TRBJ2-3	-	few	TGTGCCAGCAGCTTGGGCTACCCGGATACGCAGTATTTT	CASSLGYPDTQYF
TRBV12-5	TRBJ2-3	TRBD2	few	TGTGCTAGTGCCTTAGTAGCGGGGATGCAGGATACGCAGTATTTT	CASALVAGMQDTQYF
TRBV20-1	TRBJ2-1	-	few	TGCAGTGCTAGAGAACAACACCCCTACAATGAGCAGTTCTTC	CSAREQHPYNEQFF